A single sample is the source of the 27 T cell receptor beta chains below, sequenced in a study of T cell repertoires in cytomegalovirus infection. TCRdb processed the reads anew with MiXCR; each CDR3 protein has one entry. The repertoire consists of about 71,000 distinct CDR3 sequences, with roughly 22% occurring once and the leading ten covering about 72%. No antigen is known for these receptors. Here the sequenced sample was CD8+ T cells from cultured PBMCs, taken from culture after CMV antigen stimulation. Every receptor here comes from a human donor in good health (CMV status not recorded). Some clones in this sample may be carry-over from other donors' samples.

The V gene is TRBV7-2, the J gene TRBJ2-7; the D gene is possibly TRBD1 (5 bases). The CDR3 is 17 residues long. The V gene's germline CDR1 is SGHTA and CDR2 FQGNSA. V lost 0 bases and J 0 bases, leaving 15 bases between the germline ends. CDR3 nucleotides: TGTGCCAGCAGCTTAGCGGTACAGGCCATTAGCTCCTACGAGCAGTACTTC. Amino acids: CASSLAVQAISSYEQYF.

This clonotype was seen many times. The V gene is TRBV25-1, the J gene TRBJ1-4; D gene ambiguous. The CDR3 is 11 amino acids. Germline V gene data show CDR1 as MGHDK and CDR2 as SYGVNS. Trimming removed 4 bases at V and 10 bases at J, with 7 bases between. This CDR3 is CASSGGGKLFF. In nucleotides, the CDR3 is TGTGCCAGCAGTGGGGGAGGAAAACTGTTTTTT.

This chain links TRBV7-9 with TRBJ2-1, with 9 bases that match TRBD2. Trimming took 5 bases from V and 0 from J; bases not matched to a gene: 5. The CDR3 consists of 16 residues. Per the germline V gene, CDR1 is SEHNR and CDR2 is FQNEAQ (reference sequence). CDR3 residues: CASSTERGDSYNEQFF. As DNA, the CDR3 is TGTGCCAGCAGCACCGAGCGGGGGGACTCCTACAATGAGCAGTTCTTC.

This clonotype showed up many times. This chain connects TRBV18 to TRBJ2-7; unclear D gene. The CDR3 is made up of 15 amino acids. V dropped 4 bases and J dropped 3 bases, with 16 bases sitting between them. CDR1 and CDR2 (germline): KGHSH, LQKENI. This chain's CDR3 is CASSQEPGSNYEQYF. Here the CDR3 DNA reads TGTGCCAGCTCACAGGAGCCGGGCAGTAACTACGAGCAGTACTTC. Variable domain in full (rest from reference TRBV18 and TRBJ2-7): NAGVMQNPRHLVRRRGQEARLRCSPMKGHSHVYWYRQLPEEGLKFMVYLQKENIIDESGMPKERFSAEFPKEGPSILRIQQVVRGDSAAYFCASSQEPGSNYEQYFGPGTRLTVT.

V is TRBV28 and J is TRBJ1-5; D gene ambiguous. The CDR3 contains 15 residues. V lost 0 bases, J lost 0 bases, and 6 bases lay in between. Germline loops: CDR1 MDHEN, CDR2 SYDVKM. This CDR3 reads CASSLWADSNQPQHF. CDR3 bases: TGTGCCAGCAGTTTATGGGCGGATAGCAATCAGCCCCAGCATTTT.

In its sample, this clonotype was seen a few times. The chain employs TRBV7-8 and TRBJ2-7, with TRBD1 matching over 9 bases. Unmatched junction bases numbered 6, after V lost 4 bases and J lost 5 bases. CDR1 and CDR2 (germline): SGHVS, FQNEAQ. The CDR3 spans 14 residues. The CDR3 sequence: CASSSLTGGNEQYF. CDR3 nucleotide sequence: TGTGCCAGCAGCTCACTGACAGGGGGTAACGAGCAGTACTTC. Based on the CDR3 plus reference TRBV7-8 and TRBJ2-7, the full variable domain is GAGVSQSPRYKVAKRGQDVALRCDPISGHVSLFWYQQALGQGPEFLTYFQNEAQLDKSGLPSDRFFAERPEGSVSTLKIQRTQQEDSAVYLCASSSLTGGNEQYFGPGTRLTVT.

The V call is TRBV7-2, the J call TRBJ2-7, with a tentative D call TRBD1 (6 bases). Trimming removed 5 bases at V and 0 bases at J, with 17 bases between. The CDR3 is 16 residues long. Germline values: CDR1 SGHTA, CDR2 FQGNSA. As DNA, the CDR3 is TGTGCCAGCAGCGCACCCCGGGACACCGTCTCCTACGAGCAGTACTTC. Its translation is CASSAPRDTVSYEQYF.

The table lists this clonotype with a few counts. The rearrangement uses TRBV6-1 and TRBJ2-7; D perhaps matches TRBD1 (5 bases). This CDR3 spans 16 amino acids. Trimming pared 2 bases from V and 1 base from J, leaving 15 bases between. Looked up from germline, CDR1 is MNHNS and CDR2 is SASEGT. The CDR3 loop is CASSETDRVISYEQYF. The CDR3 DNA follows: TGTGCCAGCAGTGAAACCGACAGAGTAATATCCTACGAGCAGTACTTC.

This chain connects TRBV6-2 or TRBV6-3 to TRBJ1-1, with D hard to call. This CDR3 is 13 amino acids long. The germline gives CDR1 MNHEY, CDR2 SVGEGT. Trimming removed 4 bases at V and 4 bases at J, with 10 bases between. CDR3 residues: CASSSLAGTEAFF. Written as DNA, the CDR3 is TGTGCCAGCAGTTCTCTGGCTGGCACTGAAGCTTTCTTT.

This clonotype was detected a few times. This sequence joins TRBV27 and TRBJ2-3; 7 positions agree with TRBD1. From germline, CDR1 is MNHEY and CDR2 SMNVEV (reference sequence). The length of the CDR3 is 15 residues. Losses at the gene ends were 6 bases for V and 1 base for J; bases not matched to a gene: 7. In DNA, the CDR3 is TGTGCCAGCAGCATCACAGGGGTGGGCACAGATACGCAGTATTTT. Its protein product is CASSITGVGTDTQYF.

As regards this clonotype: At one end the junction does not follow the germline gene, possibly because of a read error. The CDR3 DNA is TGTGTCAGCAGCCCTTACAGGGGACCGGGAAAACTGTTTTTT. This encodes CVSSPYRGPGKLFF. The genes are TRBV7-2 and TRBJ1-4; 7 nucleotides line up with TRBD1. The germline CDR1 and CDR2 sequences are SGHTA and FQGNSA. The CDR3 runs 14 residues.

In this sample, this clonotype turned up a few times. V is TRBV7-9 and J is TRBJ1-2; 7 nucleotides align to TRBD1. Germline CDR1 and CDR2: SEHNR and FQNEAQ (reference sequence). The CDR3 sequence is 14 residues long. With V trimmed by 5 bases and J by 4 bases, 7 bases remained unmatched. The CDR3 loop reads CASSPRGGPYGYTF. The CDR3 bases are TGTGCCAGCAGCCCCAGAGGGGGCCCCTATGGCTACACCTTC.

CDR3 coding DNA: TGTGCCAGCAGTCCTAATCCGGGGAGCACTGAAGCTTTCTTT. It codes for CASSPNPGSTEAFF. V usage is TRBV27 and J usage is TRBJ1-1; no firm D call. Germline lookup yields CDR1 MNHEY and CDR2 SMNVEV (reference sequence). The CDR3 consists of 14 residues. V was cut by 5 bases and J by 4 bases, with 14 bases left in between.

This rearrangement joins TRBV12-3 or TRBV12-4 to TRBJ1-5, with D possibly being TRBD1 (5 bases). V lost 5 bases to trimming and J lost 4 bases, with 12 bases between them. The CDR3 extends over 14 amino acids. The CDR3 is CASSPTGGNQPQHF. The CDR3 region has the DNA TGTGCCAGCAGTCCAACAGGTGGAAATCAGCCCCAGCATTTT.

The gene calls are TRBV4-2 and TRBJ1-2; D unclear. CDR1 and CDR2 from the germline V gene are LGHNA and YNFKEQ. This CDR3 region has 16 residues. Trimming pared 0 bases from V and 2 bases from J, leaving 13 bases between. CDR3 nucleotides: TGTGCCAGCAGCCAAGATGGCACAGATTGGAACTATGGCTACACCTTC. It yields the protein CASSQDGTDWNYGYTF.

This clonotype was seen just once. The chain links TRBV19 to TRBJ2-2; possibly TRBD1 for D (6 bases). Germline V gene data show CDR1 as LNHDA and CDR2 as SQIVND (reference sequence). V lost 7 bases and J lost 3, with 9 bases in between. The CDR3 length is 13 residues. CDR3 bases: TGTGCCAGTAACCCAGGGGACACCGGGGAGCTGTTTTTT. This gives the protein CASNPGDTGELFF.

This clonotype appeared a few times. V and J are TRBV7-3 and TRBJ2-5; 7 positions agree with TRBD2. The CDR3 extends over 15 amino acids. Germline loops: CDR1 SGHTA, CDR2 FQGTGA. V trimming: 4 bases; J trimming: 2 bases; junction bases outside the gene matches: 7. CDR3 nucleotide sequence: TGTGCCAGCAGCTCCGTTGGGGGGGAACAAGAGACCCAGTACTTC. It codes for CASSSVGGEQETQYF.

This clonotype was counted between two and nine times. The genes are TRBV7-6 and TRBJ1-5; 7 nucleotides line up with TRBD1. J gave up 5 bases and V 5 bases, and 9 bases lay outside the gene matches. Looked up from germline, CDR1 is SGHVS and CDR2 is FNYEAQ. The CDR3 totals 15 residues. The CDR3 region is CASSAYDRADQPQHF. CDR3 bases: TGTGCCAGCAGCGCATACGACAGGGCCGATCAGCCCCAGCATTTT.

This sequence joins TRBV12-3 or TRBV12-4 and TRBJ2-1; D is perhaps TRBD2 (5 bases). Trimming cost V 5 bases and J 8 bases, with 16 bases left between them. The length of the CDR3 is 14 residues. This chain's CDR3 is CASSPLEGRDEQFF. The CDR3 nucleotides read TGTGCCAGCAGTCCTCTTGAGGGTCGCGATGAGCAGTTCTTC.

The chain combines TRBV7-2 with TRBJ1-2, with 10 bases identical to TRBD1. After removal of 4 bases from V and 6 bases from J, the junction contained 8 bases not matched to a gene. CDR1 and CDR2 (germline): SGHTA, FQGNSA. The CDR3 contains 15 residues. The CDR3 DNA reads TGTGCCAGCAGCTCCAGACAGGGGGCTGGGAATGGCTACACCTTC. Translation: CASSSRQGAGNGYTF.

A few counts support this clonotype. CDR3 sequence (DNA): TGTGCCAGCAGTTTGGACGGGGGGCCTTTCTTT. This translates into CASSLDGGPFF. The chain combines TRBV12-3 or TRBV12-4 with TRBJ1-1; the D gene is possibly TRBD1 (6 bases). This CDR3 has 11 residues. The V end was cut by 3 bases, the J end by 12 bases, with 11 bases between.

Here the CDR3 DNA reads TGTGCCAGCAGTTTTGGAACAGGAAATGAAAAACTGTTTTTT. Protein: CASSFGTGNEKLFF. This chain joins TRBV12-3 or TRBV12-4 and TRBJ1-4, with D tentatively TRBD1 (5 bases). This CDR3 comprises 14 residues. The V end lost 3 bases, the J end lost 5 bases, and 10 bases lay between the germline ends.

The sample holds many counts of this clonotype. The chain links TRBV4-1 to TRBJ1-2; 8 bases match TRBD1. The germline V gene encodes CDR1 MGHRA and CDR2 YSYEKL. Losses at the gene ends were 2 bases for V and 3 bases for J; bases not matched to a gene: 8. The CDR3 spans 16 residues. The CDR3 sequence: CASSQRAAGGDYGYTF. CDR3 DNA: TGCGCCAGCAGCCAAAGGGCGGCAGGGGGCGACTATGGCTACACCTTC.

The table lists this clonotype with many counts. This rearrangement joins TRBV5-5 to TRBJ1-1; possible D gene TRBD1, 6 bases. Trimming shortened V by 2 bases and J by 1 base, and 15 bases separated the two germline ends. The CDR3 runs to 16 residues. The germline V gene encodes CDR1 SGHKS and CDR2 YYEKEE (reference sequence). CDR3 nucleotide sequence: TGTGCCAGCAGCTTTTGGGACACCCTGAAGAACACTGAAGCTTTCTTT. Residues: CASSFWDTLKNTEAFF. The full variable domain, its missing parts supplied by reference TRBV5-5 and TRBJ1-1, is DAGVTQSPTHLIKTRGQQVTLRCSPISGHKSVSWYQQVLGQGPQFIFQYYEKEERGRGNFPDRFSARQFPNYSSELNVNALLLGDSALYLCASSFWDTLKNTEAFFGQGTRLTVV.

A few counts support this clonotype. V and J are TRBV4-2 and TRBJ1-1, with TRBD1 matching over 9 bases. The V gene end was trimmed by 4 bases and the J gene end by 1 base; junction bases not matched to a gene: 10. The CDR3 has 17 residues. Germline-derived CDR1 and CDR2 are LGHNA and YNFKEQ. CDR3 amino acids: CASSPRDREGRNTEAFF. CDR3 nucleotides: TGTGCCAGCAGCCCCCGGGACAGGGAGGGGCGGAACACTGAAGCTTTCTTT.

The chain links TRBV6-2 or TRBV6-3 to TRBJ2-1; D is perhaps TRBD1 (5 bases). The V end lost 2 bases, the J end lost 6 bases, and 17 bases lay between the germline ends. From germline, CDR1 is MNHEY and CDR2 SVGEGT. The CDR3 has 16 amino acids. DNA of the CDR3: TGTGCCAGCAGTTACCGTCCCAGGGTAAAGGGCAATGAGCAGTTCTTC. It is translated as CASSYRPRVKGNEQFF.

This clonotype was detected only a few times. V gene TRBV4-1 combines with J gene TRBJ1-2, with D possibly matching TRBD1 (5 bases). In germline, CDR1 is MGHRA, CDR2 YSYEKL. This CDR3 contains 15 residues. V was shortened by 0 bases and J by 8 bases, with 16 bases between the two germline ends. The CDR3 DNA reads TGCGCCAGCAGCCAAGAGGCATGGGGAAGGGGAGGCTACACCTTC. Translating gives CASSQEAWGRGGYTF.